Below, 22 T cell receptor beta chains from the same sample are listed, as sequenced in a study of cytomegalovirus exposure and HLA in healthy donors. The PCR employed 60 Vbeta primers together with 13 Jbeta primers. Produced via immunoSEQ multiplex PCR; TCRdb's table is partial and in-frame only. The repertoire holds 130,000 or so clones, with roughly 79% as singletons. Sequencing used PBMCs. All receptors come from a man under 40 in good health and CMV-seronegative.

V and J are TRBV7-3 and TRBJ2-7; D possibly corresponds to TRBD2 (5 bases). Trimming removed 8 bases at V and 1 base at J, with 12 bases between. The CDR3 has 13 amino acids. Per the germline V gene, CDR1 is SGHTA and CDR2 is FQGTGA. The CDR3 DNA reads TGTGCCAGCGGTCCCGGGGATTCCTACGAGCAGTACTTC. It specifies CASGPGDSYEQYF.

This clone was counted a few times. The rearrangement joins TRBV7-2 to TRBJ2-5; 8 positions match TRBD2. This CDR3 has 16 residues. Germline trimming cut 1 base from V and 2 bases from J; bases unmatched to any gene: 6. CDR1 is SGHTA, CDR2 FQGNSA, per germline. The CDR3 sequence is CASSLVGSGAQETQYF. DNA for the CDR3: TGTGCCAGCAGCTTAGTGGGTAGCGGGGCACAAGAGACCCAGTACTTC.

This chain uses TRBV9 with TRBJ2-1, with D maybe TRBD2 (6 bases). V was pared by 3 bases and J by 5 bases, with 21 bases between. There are 17 residues in the CDR3. Per germline, CDR1 SGDLS and CDR2 YYNGEE. The CDR3 reads CASSAWDSLWGNNEQFF. DNA of the CDR3: TGTGCCAGCAGCGCATGGGACTCCCTTTGGGGTAACAATGAGCAGTTCTTC.

V gene TRBV4-2 combines with J gene TRBJ2-1; D might be TRBD2 (6 bases). Germline V gives CDR1 LGHNA, CDR2 YNFKEQ. The CDR3 loop spans 14 amino acids. V lost 4 bases and J 6 bases, leaving 13 bases between the germline ends. The CDR3 bases are TGTGCCAGCAGCCCTACGGGAGTTCGCAATGAGCAGTTCTTC. Amino acid sequence: CASSPTGVRNEQFF.

V is TRBV29-1 and J is TRBJ1-1; 10 nucleotides align to TRBD1. CDR1 SQVTM and CDR2 ANQGSEA come from the germline V gene. CDR3 size: 13 residues. V shed 5 bases, J shed 4 bases, and the junction held 4 bases outside the gene matches. For the CDR3, the DNA is TGCAGCGTTTGGAGGGACAGGGGCACTGAAGCTTTCTTT. As protein: CSVWRDRGTEAFF.

The rearrangement links TRBV19 to TRBJ2-7; 10 nucleotides match TRBD2. V lost 5 bases, J lost 0 bases, and 4 bases stayed unmatched. Germline CDR1 reads LNHDA; CDR2 reads SQIVND (reference sequence). The CDR3 has 15 residues. For the CDR3, the DNA is TGTGCCAGTAGTCTCGCTAGCGGGAGCTCCTACGAGCAGTACGTC. The encoded protein is CASSLASGSSYEQYV.

The chain has TRBV27 and TRBJ2-1; TRBD1 aligns across 8 bases. The CDR3 runs 14 residues. V shed 6 bases, J shed 5 bases, and the junction held 6 bases outside the gene matches. From germline, CDR1 is MNHEY and CDR2 SMNVEV (reference sequence). CDR3 DNA sequence: TGTGCCAGCAGCGGACAGGGCCCCCACAATGAGCAGTTCTTC. This encodes CASSGQGPHNEQFF.

This chain joins TRBV7-2 and TRBJ1-5; D call uncertain. The CDR3 spans 14 residues. Germline assignment: CDR1 SGHTA and CDR2 FQGNSA. The V end lost 1 base, the J end lost 0 bases, and 4 bases lay between the germline ends. CDR3 amino acids: CASSLDYSNQPQHF. CDR3 bases: TGTGCCAGCAGCTTAGACTATAGCAATCAGCCCCAGCATTTT.

The V gene is TRBV6-5, the J gene TRBJ2-1; 7 nucleotides match TRBD1. CDR1 is MNHEY and CDR2 is SVGAGI in the germline V gene. This CDR3 is built from 13 residues. With 6 bases clipped from V and 4 bases from J, the junction kept 3 bases outside the gene matches. CDR3 bases: TGTGCCAGCAGACTGGACAGGTACAATGAGCAGTTCTTC. It is translated as CASRLDRYNEQFF.

The V call is TRBV4-3, the J call TRBJ1-1; 7 nucleotides align to TRBD1. V shed 3 bases and J 4 bases; nucleotides not matched to a gene: 5. The CDR3 consists of 14 residues. Germline V lookup: CDR1 LGHNA, CDR2 YSLEER. CDR3 amino acids: CASSQGQLSTEAFF. CDR3 DNA sequence: TGCGCCAGCAGCCAGGGACAGTTGAGCACTGAAGCTTTCTTT.

The chain couples TRBV7-8 to TRBJ2-3; possibly TRBD2 for D (5 bases). The CDR3 length is 15 residues. Germline V gene lookup returns CDR1 SGHVS and CDR2 FQNEAQ. Trimming removed 7 bases at V and 0 bases at J, with 14 bases between. The CDR3, as DNA: TGTGCCAGCAACCGAGCGGAGTCTAGCACAGATACGCAGTATTTT. This sequence encodes CASNRAESSTDTQYF.

The chain couples TRBV28 to TRBJ2-6; 8 bases agree with TRBD1. The CDR3 has 15 residues. Germline V lookup: CDR1 MDHEN, CDR2 SYDVKM. The V gene end was trimmed by 5 bases and the J gene end by 1 base; junction bases not matched to a gene: 1. The CDR3 DNA reads TGTGCCAGCAGTGGACAGGGATCTGGGGCCAACGTCCTGACTTTC. Translated: CASSGQGSGANVLTF.

This chain uses TRBV7-9 with TRBJ1-1, with 11 bases lining up with TRBD1. This CDR3 spans 14 amino acids. Germline V CDR1 and CDR2: SEHNR, FQNEAQ (reference sequence). The trim removed 4 bases at V and 6 bases at J, leaving 4 bases unmatched. CDR3 sequence (DNA): TGTGCCAGCAGCTGGACAGGGGGCGCCCCTGAAGCTTTCTTT. It specifies CASSWTGGAPEAFF. Full variable domain (remainder filled in from reference TRBV7-9 and TRBJ1-1): DTGVSQNPRHKITKRGQNVTFRCDPISEHNRLYWYRQTLGQGPEFLTYFQNEAQLEKSRLLSDRFSAERPKGSFSTLEIQRTEQGDSAMYLCASSWTGGAPEAFFGQGTRLTVV.

The chain recombines TRBV5-4 with TRBJ1-3; no firm D call. The CDR3 totals 15 residues. Germline CDR1 is SGHNT and CDR2 is YYREEE (reference sequence). V was cut by 0 bases and J by 3 bases, with 10 bases left in between. The CDR3 loop reads CASSLGSGSGNTIYF. Here the CDR3 DNA reads TGTGCCAGCAGCTTGGGATCCGGGAGTGGAAACACCATATATTTT.

The CDR3 DNA reads as TGTGCCAGTAGTCCACAATTCAACTATGGCTACACCTTC. Residues: CASSPQFNYGYTF. This chain uses TRBV19 with TRBJ1-2, with D unclear. Germline values: CDR1 LNHDA, CDR2 SQIVND (reference sequence). V lost 5 bases to trimming and J lost 2 bases, with 9 bases between them. CDR3 length: 13 residues.

V gene TRBV7-9 combines with J gene TRBJ2-5, with 9 bases aligning to TRBD1. This CDR3 is built from 16 residues. CDR1 SEHNR and CDR2 FQNEAQ come from the germline V gene (reference sequence). Trimming removed 4 bases from V and 2 bases from J; junction bases left unmatched: 8. The CDR3 protein is CASSSPPTGGQETQYF. The CDR3 nucleotides read TGTGCCAGCAGCTCCCCCCCGACAGGGGGTCAAGAGACCCAGTACTTC. Together with reference TRBV7-9 and TRBJ2-5, the CDR3 gives the full variable domain: DTGVSQNPRHKITKRGQNVTFRCDPISEHNRLYWYRQTLGQGPEFLTYFQNEAQLEKSRLLSDRFSAERPKGSFSTLEIQRTEQGDSAMYLCASSSPPTGGQETQYFGPGTRLLVL.

This chain connects TRBV7-9 to TRBJ2-3; D not resolved. Germline V CDR1 and CDR2: SEHNR, FQNEAQ (reference sequence). V was pared by 4 bases and J by 7 bases, with 12 bases between. This CDR3 contains 13 residues. The CDR3 nucleotides are TGTGCCAGCAGCTCCCTCGAGCTTTATACGCAGTATTTT. Its translation is CASSSLELYTQYF.

This chain uses TRBV14 with TRBJ2-3; 12 bases are shared with TRBD2. Trimming at V came to 4 bases and at J to 0 bases, leaving 5 bases not matched to a gene. The CDR3 totals 17 residues. Germline CDR1 SGHDN, CDR2 FVKESK. The CDR3 DNA sequence: TGTGCCAGCAGCCCAGCCGGACTAGCGGGGAGCACAGATACGCAGTATTTT. Translated, it gives CASSPAGLAGSTDTQYF.

This chain links TRBV7-6 with TRBJ1-4; tentatively, D is TRBD1 (6 bases). Per germline, CDR1 SGHVS and CDR2 FNYEAQ. V lost 7 bases and J 6 bases, leaving 12 bases between the germline ends. The CDR3 covers 13 residues. CDR3 sequence reads: CASMTGTDEKLFF. DNA of the CDR3: TGTGCCAGCATGACAGGAACGGATGAAAAACTGTTTTTT.

CDR3 bases: TGTGCCAGCTCACCAGTTCGGGGGGGGACAGATACGCAGTATTTT. Translation gives CASSPVRGGTDTQYF. The J gene is TRBJ2-3, the V gene TRBV18, with 8 positions matching TRBD2. Germline V gene data show CDR1 as KGHSH and CDR2 as LQKENI. The CDR3 is 15 residues long. V lost 2 bases and J lost 3; bases outside the gene matches: 4.

Turning to this clone: Other nucleotide sequences from this sample produce the same CDR3. The chain uses TRBV19 and TRBJ1-5, with D perhaps TRBD1 (5 bases). V lost 8 bases, J lost 0 bases, and 11 bases lay in between. Germline V gene sequence: CDR1 LNHDA, CDR2 SQIVND (reference sequence). This CDR3 has 14 residues. CDR3 sequence: CASRTGYSNQPQHF. CDR3 DNA: TGTGCCAGTCGAACAGGCTATAGCAATCAGCCCCAGCATTTT.

The J gene is TRBJ1-1, the V gene TRBV9; D not resolved. Trimming shortened V by 0 bases and J by 3 bases, and 9 bases separated the two germline ends. The CDR3 extends over 14 amino acids. Germline V CDR1 and CDR2: SGDLS, YYNGEE. The CDR3 DNA reads as TGTGCCAGCAGCGTAGCGGGGAGAGACACTGAAGCTTTCTTT. As protein: CASSVAGRDTEAFF.